The rows below give T cell receptor beta chains drawn from one sample of a study of blood T cell repertoires in COVID-19. TCRdb keeps only in-frame clones here, not all; method: immunoSEQ multiplex PCR. The data show roughly 260,000 clones, roughly 84% seen once. The specimen was peripheral blood. Every receptor here comes from a woman aged 18-29 years with acute or convalescent COVID-19. The CDR3 runs from the conserved cysteine through the conserved F or W. A D gene is named only where the DNA matches it firmly. Clone size is not always given. Where it is, it says once, few, many or a class for expanded clones.

>.|.|TRBJ1-6|TRBV15
TGTGCCACCAGCAGAGTCGAGTCTTCACCCCTCCACTTT
CATSRVESSPLHF
>.|.|TRBJ2-2|TRBV24-1
TGTGCCACCAGTCGGGGATCCACCGGGGAGCTGTTTTTT
CATSRGSTGELFF
>.|TRBD2|TRBJ2-5|TRBV11-2
TGTGCCAGCAGCACATGGACTAGCGGAAGCCAAGAGACCCAGTACTTC
CASSTWTSGSQETQYF
>.|.|TRBJ2-1|TRBV7-2
TGTGCCAGCAGCTTCCTATCCCTAGTACAGGGCTTGAATGAGCAGTTCTTC
CASSFLSLVQGLNEQFF
>.|.|TRBJ2-3|TRBV3-1/TRBV3-2
TGTGCCAGCAGCCAAGCCGGGTGGCCAGATACGCAGTATTTT
CASSQAGWPDTQYF
>.|TRBD2|TRBJ2-7|TRBV30
TGTGCCTGGAGTTTGGGAGGGTCCGGTAGGGAGCAGTACTTC
CAWSLGGSGREQYF
>.|.|TRBJ1-4|TRBV5-1
TGCGCCAGCACCGGAGGGGGGGCCGAAGAAAAACTGTTTTTT
CASTGGGAEEKLFF
>.|TRBD1|TRBJ1-1|TRBV18
TGTGCCAGCTCACCGACAGGGGGCTCTGAAGCTTTCTTT
CASSPTGGSEAFF
>.|TRBD1|TRBJ1-2|TRBV19
TGTGCCAGTAGTACCTTCGTCTTTTCGGGACAGGGGACCTATGGCTACACCTTC
CASSTFVFSGQGTYGYTF
>few|.|TRBJ1-1|TRBV18
TGTGCCAGCTCACTCGGAGAGAACACTGAAGCTTTCTTT
CASSLGENTEAFF
>.|TRBD2|TRBJ2-7|TRBV6-1
TGTGCCAGCAGTGAAGAGACTAGCGGTTCCTACGAGCAGTACTTC
CASSEETSGSYEQYF
>once|TRBD2|TRBJ2-7|TRBV19
TGTGCCAGTAACTCAGGACTAGCGGGAGACGAGCAGTACTTC
CASNSGLAGDEQYF
>.|.|TRBJ1-2|TRBV19
TGTGCCAGTAGTATTCAAGGCTCAGGGGTTGGTGGCTACACCTTC
CASSIQGSGVGGYTF
>.|.|TRBJ2-7|TRBV7-7
TGTGCTAGCAGCCCCAGGGACTCCCCACCTAGCGAGCAGTACTTC
CASSPRDSPPSEQYF
>.|.|TRBJ2-3|TRBV5-6
TGTGCCAGCAGTCCATTTAAGGGACTTTTAGCAGATACGCAGTATTTT
CASSPFKGLLADTQYF
>.|TRBD2|TRBJ2-3|TRBV6-5
TGTGCCAGCAGTTTTTACCGAAGCGGGAGTTCAGATACGCAGTATTTT
CASSFYRSGSSDTQYF
>.|TRBD1|TRBJ1-5|TRBV7-8
TGTGCCAGCAGCTTAGAAGGGACAGGAAATCAGCCCCAGCATTTT
CASSLEGTGNQPQHF
>.|TRBD1|TRBJ1-1|TRBV7-9
TGTGCCAGCAGCTTAGCGCGATACCGGGACAGGGGTTTTAGCACTGAAGCTTTCTTT
CASSLARYRDRGFSTEAFF
>.|TRBD2|TRBJ2-7|TRBV7-8
TGTGCCAGCAGCCCAGCCCGACTAGCGGGACTCTACGAGCAGTACTTC
CASSPARLAGLYEQYF
>.|TRBD1|TRBJ1-2|TRBV7-8
TGTGCCAGCAGCTTACGGACAGGGGTAAACTATGGCTACACCTTC
CASSLRTGVNYGYTF
>.|.|TRBJ2-2|TRBV28
TGTGCCAGTTTCGGCGGGGAGCTGTTTTTT
CASFGGELFF
>.|.|TRBJ2-2|TRBV7-9
TGTGCCAGCAGCTTACGTGGGAATAGCGGCACCGGGGAGCTGTTTTTT
CASSLRGNSGTGELFF
>.|.|TRBJ2-7|TRBV14
TGTGCCAGCAGCCAAGCCGAGGTAATACTACGTGGGCAGTACTTC
CASSQAEVILRGQYF
>once|TRBD1|TRBJ1-2|TRBV29-1
TGCAGCGTTGAAGCCCAGGGGGTACGGCCTTATGGCTACACCTTC
CSVEAQGVRPYGYTF
>.|TRBD2|TRBJ2-1|TRBV9
TGTGCCAGCAGCCGCCGGGCTAGCGGGAGTTCCGACAATGAGCAGTTCTTC
CASSRRASGSSDNEQFF
>.|TRBD1|TRBJ2-3|TRBV10-2
TGCGCCAGCAGTGAAGACAGGGGAAATACGCAGTATTTT
CASSEDRGNTQYF
>.|TRBD1|TRBJ2-5|TRBV7-9
TGTGCCAGCAGCCATGGGACAGTTAAAGAGACCCAGTACTTC
CASSHGTVKETQYF
>once|.|TRBJ1-2|TRBV10-3
TGTGCCATCAAGCGGACTCACCTTTGGGGCTACACCTTC
CAIKRTHLWGYTF
>.|.|TRBJ1-4|TRBV6-5
TGTGCCAGTGCGAACGGGAGATCTAATGAAAAACTGTTTTTT
CASANGRSNEKLFF
>.|TRBD1|TRBJ2-7|TRBV19
TGTGCCAGTAGTATCCAGGGACAGGGAGGAAGCAGTGTGCAGTACTTC
CASSIQGQGGSSVQYF
>few|TRBD1|TRBJ1-5|TRBV29-1
TGCAGCGTTGGAGGACAGGAAAGTCAGCCCCAGCATTTT
CSVGGQESQPQHF
>once|TRBD2|TRBJ2-5|TRBV5-1
TGCGCCAGCAGCTTGAGTGGACTAGCGGGCAGGGAGACCCAGTACTTC
CASSLSGLAGRETQYF
>once|TRBD1|TRBJ2-2|TRBV27
TGTGCCAGCAGTCCACTTGCGTGGGGGACAGGGGGCGGGGAGCTGTTTTTT
CASSPLAWGTGGGELFF
>few|TRBD1|TRBJ1-3|TRBV7-8
TGTGCCAGCAGCTTCTCACAGGGGAGAGGAAACACCATATATTTT
CASSFSQGRGNTIYF
>.|TRBD2|TRBJ2-7|TRBV5-5
TGTGCCAGCAGCTTGGGGGGACTAGCGGGCTCCTACGAGCAGTACTTC
CASSLGGLAGSYEQYF
>.|TRBD1|TRBJ1-4|TRBV19
TGTGCCAGTAGGCTGGACAGGGGAACTAATGAAAAACTGTTTTTT
CASRLDRGTNEKLFF